Listed here are 12 T cell receptor beta chains from one sample, sequenced in a study of blood T cell repertoires in COVID-19 (TCRdb year 2020). Receptors were amplified or captured by the immunoSEQ multiplex PCR assay. Not all clones reach the TCRdb copy of this immuneACCESS table, which keeps in-frame sequences only. Checked studies attribute under half of the gap to unresolved V genes and leave the rest unexplained. This sample has tens of thousands of clones in its table, and about 85% of those were observed once. The top ten clonotypes cover about 5.6% of the sample. The sequenced sample was peripheral blood. These receptors came from a man aged 60 to 75 with active COVID-19.

This clone was seen more than once but under ten times. The CDR3 coding sequence is TGCGCCAGCATGGCTGGGCCCGAGCCCTATGGCTACACCTTC. Translating it yields CASMAGPEPYGYTF. This chain connects TRBV5-1 to TRBJ1-2; D is uncertain. The CDR3 is 14 amino acids. Trimming shortened V by 6 bases and J by 4 bases, and 16 bases separated the two germline ends. CDR1 is SGHRS and CDR2 is YFSETQ in the germline V gene.

The rearrangement uses TRBV7-8 and TRBJ1-2, with no clear D. The CDR3 spans 15 residues. The germline V gene has CDR1 SGHVS and CDR2 FQNEAQ. Trimming left V 0 bases short and J 0 bases short, with 8 bases between. DNA of the CDR3: TGTGCCAGCAGCTTAGCGCGAAGCACTAACTATGGCTACACCTTC. Amino acid sequence: CASSLARSTNYGYTF.

The gene calls are TRBV25-1 and TRBJ1-1; a weak D match, TRBD1 (5 bases). Germline V gene lookup returns CDR1 MGHDK and CDR2 SYGVNS. Trimming took off 1 base at V and 2 bases at J, with 8 bases between the two ends. The CDR3 extends over 14 amino acids. CDR3 in DNA: TGTGCCAGCAGTGAATTGGGGCTAAACACTGAAGCTTTCTTT. This sequence encodes CASSELGLNTEAFF.

This clone occurred a few times. This sequence joins TRBV9 and TRBJ2-7; the D gene is possibly TRBD1 (6 bases). The V and J ends lost 4 bases and 1 base respectively, with 9 bases between them. Germline CDR1 SGDLS, CDR2 YYNGEE. This CDR3 is 13 amino acids long. CDR3 sequence (DNA): TGTGCCAGCAGCCCGGACAGTTCCTACGAGCAGTACTTC. It encodes CASSPDSSYEQYF.

The genes are TRBV28 and TRBJ1-2; D not certain. CDR3 length: 13 amino acids. The ends were cut back, 5 bases at V and 8 bases at J, with 15 bases in the middle. The germline CDR1 and CDR2 sequences are MDHEN and SYDVKM. CDR3 region: CASSLRRKSGYTF. In DNA form, the CDR3 reads TGTGCCAGCAGTCTGAGGCGAAAAAGCGGCTACACCTTC.

The rearrangement joins TRBV18 to TRBJ1-2; TRBD1 agrees at 10 bases. This CDR3 spans 14 amino acids. CDR1 and CDR2 from the germline V gene are KGHSH and LQKENI. The V gene end was trimmed by 6 bases and the J gene end by 6 bases; junction bases not matched to a gene: 7. The CDR3 DNA is TGTGCCAGCTCGCCGGGACAGGGGTTCGATGGCTACACCTTC. It codes for CASSPGQGFDGYTF.

This clone was recorded a few times. The genes are TRBV12-3 or TRBV12-4 and TRBJ1-2; D is unresolved. This CDR3 contains 12 residues. Between the trimmed V and J ends, which lost 1 base and 4 bases, there was a span of 4 bases. CDR3 sequence reads: CASSLDFYGYTF. CDR3 DNA: TGTGCCAGCAGTTTAGACTTCTATGGCTACACCTTC.

The chain links TRBV6-5 to TRBJ2-1, with D hard to call. This CDR3 has 13 residues. The germline gives CDR1 MNHEY, CDR2 SVGAGI. The ends were cut back, 2 bases at V and 6 bases at J, with 8 bases in the middle. CDR3 protein: CASSYIPTNEQFF. The CDR3 DNA reads TGTGCCAGCAGTTACATCCCTACCAATGAGCAGTTCTTC.

This chain links TRBV14 with TRBJ1-1, with D unclear. The germline CDR1 and CDR2 sequences are SGHDN and FVKESK. This CDR3 comprises 14 residues. The germline V and J ends were trimmed by 1 base and 0 bases, with 6 bases remaining between them. The CDR3 is CASSQAGMNTEAFF. CDR3 coding DNA: TGTGCCAGCAGCCAAGCAGGAATGAACACTGAAGCTTTCTTT. Filled out from reference TRBV14 and TRBJ1-1, the complete variable domain reads EAGVTQFPSHSVIEKGQTVTLRCDPISGHDNLYWYRRVMGKEIKFLLHFVKESKQDESGMPNNRFLAERTGGTYSTLKVQPAELEDSGVYFCASSQAGMNTEAFFGQGTRLTVV.

This clone was recorded only once. The chain couples TRBV9 to TRBJ1-1, with D maybe TRBD1 (6 bases). V was cut by 4 bases and J by 5 bases, with 15 bases left in between. The CDR3 loop spans 14 amino acids. Germline CDR1 is SGDLS and CDR2 is YYNGEE. The DNA for the CDR3 is TGTGCCAGCAGCCCGGGGGGGGCCGGAACTGAAGCTTTCTTT. It encodes CASSPGGAGTEAFF.

The J gene is TRBJ1-1, the V gene TRBV2, with D perhaps TRBD1 (6 bases). Germline assignment: CDR1 SNHLY and CDR2 FYNNEI. The V and J ends lost 10 bases and 4 bases respectively, with 13 bases between them. This CDR3 comprises 12 residues. CDR3 loop: CAKGGGATEAFF. The CDR3 coding sequence is TGTGCCAAGGGAGGGGGGGCCACTGAAGCTTTCTTT.

The CDR3 is CASSQGPQSLSYEQYF. In DNA, the CDR3 is TGTGCCAGCAGCCAAGGCCCACAGAGCCTCTCCTACGAGCAGTACTTC. The J gene is TRBJ2-7, the V gene TRBV14, with unresolved D. Germline V gives CDR1 SGHDN, CDR2 FVKESK. This CDR3 has 16 residues. Trimming removed 1 base at V and 0 bases at J, with 13 bases between.